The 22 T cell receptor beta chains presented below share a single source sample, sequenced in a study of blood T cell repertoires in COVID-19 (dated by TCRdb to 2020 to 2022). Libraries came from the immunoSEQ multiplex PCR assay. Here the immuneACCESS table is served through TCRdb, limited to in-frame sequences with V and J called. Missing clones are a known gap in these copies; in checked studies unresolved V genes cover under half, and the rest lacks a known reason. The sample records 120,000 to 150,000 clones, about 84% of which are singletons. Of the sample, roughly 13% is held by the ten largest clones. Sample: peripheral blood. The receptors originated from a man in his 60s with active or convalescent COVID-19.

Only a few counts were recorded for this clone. CDR3 sequence (DNA): TGTGCCAGTAGATGGGACAGAAATTCACCCCTCCACTTT. It translates to CASRWDRNSPLHF. This chain connects TRBV19 to TRBJ1-6, with 7 bases fitting TRBD1. The ends lost 6 bases at V and 7 bases at J; junction bases unmatched: 3. The CDR3 loop spans 13 amino acids. Germline CDR1 and CDR2: LNHDA and SQIVND (reference sequence).

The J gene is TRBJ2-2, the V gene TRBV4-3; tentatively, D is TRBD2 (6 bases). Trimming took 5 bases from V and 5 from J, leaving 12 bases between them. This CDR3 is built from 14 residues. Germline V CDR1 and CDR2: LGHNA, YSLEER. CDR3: CASSAGLWTGELFF. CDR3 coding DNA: TGCGCCAGCAGCGCGGGACTTTGGACCGGGGAGCTGTTTTTT.

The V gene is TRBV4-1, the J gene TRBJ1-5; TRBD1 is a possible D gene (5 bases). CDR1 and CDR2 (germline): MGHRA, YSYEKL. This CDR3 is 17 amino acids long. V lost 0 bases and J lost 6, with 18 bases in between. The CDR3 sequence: CASSQDRGAAGVQPQHF. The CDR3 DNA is TGCGCCAGCAGCCAAGATCGAGGGGCCGCGGGGGTTCAGCCCCAGCATTTT.

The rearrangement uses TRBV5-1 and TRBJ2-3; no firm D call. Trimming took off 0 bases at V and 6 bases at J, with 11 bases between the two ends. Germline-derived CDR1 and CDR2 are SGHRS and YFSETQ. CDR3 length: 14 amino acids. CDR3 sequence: CASSLGSSGDTQYF. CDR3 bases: TGCGCCAGCAGCTTGGGGTCTAGTGGCGATACGCAGTATTTT.

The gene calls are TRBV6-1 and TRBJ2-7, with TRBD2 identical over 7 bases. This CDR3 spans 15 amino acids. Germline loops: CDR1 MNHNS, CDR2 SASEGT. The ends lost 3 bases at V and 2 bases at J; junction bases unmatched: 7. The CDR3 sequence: CASSDQGRGAYEQYF. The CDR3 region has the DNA TGTGCCAGCAGTGATCAGGGCCGGGGGGCCTACGAGCAGTACTTC.

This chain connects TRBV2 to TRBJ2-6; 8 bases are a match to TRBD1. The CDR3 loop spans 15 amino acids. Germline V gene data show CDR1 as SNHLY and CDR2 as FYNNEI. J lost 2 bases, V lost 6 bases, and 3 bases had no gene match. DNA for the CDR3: TGTGCCAGCAGAGACAGGGGCCCTGGGGCCAACGTCCTGACTTTC. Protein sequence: CASRDRGPGANVLTF.

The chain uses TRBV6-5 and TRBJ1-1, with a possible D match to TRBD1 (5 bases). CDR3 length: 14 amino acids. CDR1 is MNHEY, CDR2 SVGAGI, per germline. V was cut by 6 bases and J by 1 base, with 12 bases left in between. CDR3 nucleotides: TGTGCCAGCAGAATGGGGGGGGAGAACACTGAAGCTTTCTTT. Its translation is CASRMGGENTEAFF.

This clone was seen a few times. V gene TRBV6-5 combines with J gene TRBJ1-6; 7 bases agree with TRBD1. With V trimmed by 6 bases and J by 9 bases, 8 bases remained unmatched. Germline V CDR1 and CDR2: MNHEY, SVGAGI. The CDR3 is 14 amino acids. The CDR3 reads CASSLTGQPSPLHF. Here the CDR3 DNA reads TGTGCCAGCAGCCTCACGGGACAGCCTTCACCCCTCCACTTT.

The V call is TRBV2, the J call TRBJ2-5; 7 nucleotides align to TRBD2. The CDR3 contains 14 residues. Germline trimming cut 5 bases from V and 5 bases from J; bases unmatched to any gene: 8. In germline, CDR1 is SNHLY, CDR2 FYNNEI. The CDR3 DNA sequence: TGTGCCAGCAGTCAAACCTGGGGGGGGGAGACCCAGTACTTC. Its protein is CASSQTWGGETQYF. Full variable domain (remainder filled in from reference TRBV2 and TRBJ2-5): EPEVTQTPSHQVTQMGQEVILRCVPISNHLYFYWYRQILGQKVEFLVSFYNNEISEKSEIFDDQFSVERPDGSNFTLKIRSTKLEDSAMYFCASSQTWGGETQYFGPGTRLLVL.

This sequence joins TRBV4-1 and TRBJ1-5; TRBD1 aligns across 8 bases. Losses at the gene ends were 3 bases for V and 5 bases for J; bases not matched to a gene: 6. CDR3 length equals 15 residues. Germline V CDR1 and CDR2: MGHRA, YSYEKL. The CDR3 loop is CASSQVGQGHQPQHF. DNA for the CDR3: TGCGCCAGCAGCCAGGTTGGACAGGGTCATCAGCCCCAGCATTTT.

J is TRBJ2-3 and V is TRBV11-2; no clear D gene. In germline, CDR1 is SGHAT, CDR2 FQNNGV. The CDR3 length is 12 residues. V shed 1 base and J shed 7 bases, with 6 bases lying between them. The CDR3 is CASSLGPNTQYF. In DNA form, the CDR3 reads TGTGCCAGCAGCTTAGGTCCCAATACGCAGTATTTT.

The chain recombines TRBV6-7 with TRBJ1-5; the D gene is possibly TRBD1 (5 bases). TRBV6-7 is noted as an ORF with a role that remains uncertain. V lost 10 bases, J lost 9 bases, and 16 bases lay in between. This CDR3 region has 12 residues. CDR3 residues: CATQGPHWPQHF. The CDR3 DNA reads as TGTGCCACTCAGGGTCCTCATTGGCCCCAGCATTTT.

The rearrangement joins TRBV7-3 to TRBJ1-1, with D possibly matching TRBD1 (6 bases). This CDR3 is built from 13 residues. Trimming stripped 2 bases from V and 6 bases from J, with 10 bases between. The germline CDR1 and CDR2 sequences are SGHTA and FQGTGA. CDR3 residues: CASSLQGLAEAFF. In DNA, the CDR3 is TGTGCCAGCAGCTTACAGGGGTTGGCTGAAGCTTTCTTT.

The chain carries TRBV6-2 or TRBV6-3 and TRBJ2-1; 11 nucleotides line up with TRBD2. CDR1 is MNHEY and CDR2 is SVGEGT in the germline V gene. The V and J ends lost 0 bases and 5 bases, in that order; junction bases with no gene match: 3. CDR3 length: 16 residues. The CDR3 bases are TGTGCCAGCAGTTACTCGGGACTAGCGGTCAACAATGAGCAGTTCTTC. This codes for CASSYSGLAVNNEQFF.

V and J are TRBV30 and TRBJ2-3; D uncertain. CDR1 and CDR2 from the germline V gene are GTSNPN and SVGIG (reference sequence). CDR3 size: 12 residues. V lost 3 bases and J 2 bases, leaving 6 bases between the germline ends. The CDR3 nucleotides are TGTGCCTGGAGCCCTATCACAGATACGCAGTATTTT. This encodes CAWSPITDTQYF.

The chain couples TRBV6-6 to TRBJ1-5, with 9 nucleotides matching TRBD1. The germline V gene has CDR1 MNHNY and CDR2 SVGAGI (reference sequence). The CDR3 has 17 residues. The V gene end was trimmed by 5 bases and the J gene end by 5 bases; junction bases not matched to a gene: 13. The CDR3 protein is CASSLTGGGLHDQPQHF. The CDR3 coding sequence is TGTGCCAGCAGTCTGACAGGGGGAGGTTTGCATGATCAGCCCCAGCATTTT.

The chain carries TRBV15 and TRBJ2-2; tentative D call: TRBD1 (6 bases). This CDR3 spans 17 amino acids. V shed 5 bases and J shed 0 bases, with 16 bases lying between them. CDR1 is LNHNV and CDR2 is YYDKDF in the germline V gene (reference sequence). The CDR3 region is CATSVDRQFANTGELFF. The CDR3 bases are TGTGCCACCAGCGTCGACAGGCAGTTCGCGAACACCGGGGAGCTGTTTTTT.

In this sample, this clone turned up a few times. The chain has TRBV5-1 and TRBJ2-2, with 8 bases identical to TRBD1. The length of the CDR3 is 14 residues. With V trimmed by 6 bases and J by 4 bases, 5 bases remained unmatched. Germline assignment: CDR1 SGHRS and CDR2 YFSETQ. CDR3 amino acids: CASTLTGGTGELFF. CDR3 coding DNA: TGCGCCAGCACCCTCACAGGGGGCACCGGGGAGCTGTTTTTT.

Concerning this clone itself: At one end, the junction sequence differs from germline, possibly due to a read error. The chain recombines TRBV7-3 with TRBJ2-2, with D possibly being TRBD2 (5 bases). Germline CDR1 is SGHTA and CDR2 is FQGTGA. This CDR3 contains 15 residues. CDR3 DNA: TGTGCCAGCAGCTTAACTGGGAGCCGGACCGAGGAGCTGTTTTTT. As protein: CASSLTGSRTEELFF. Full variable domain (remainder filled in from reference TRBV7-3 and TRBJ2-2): GAGVSQTPSNKVTEKGKYVELRCDPISGHTALYWYRQSLGQGPEFLIYFQGTGAADDSGLPNDRFFAVRPEGSVSTLKIQRTERGDSAVYLCASSLTGSRTEELFFGEGSRLTVL.

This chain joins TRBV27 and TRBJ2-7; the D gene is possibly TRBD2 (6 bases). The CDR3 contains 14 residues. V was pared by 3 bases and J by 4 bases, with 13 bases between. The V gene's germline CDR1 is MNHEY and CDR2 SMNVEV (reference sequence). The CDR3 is CASSLGGWIYEQYF. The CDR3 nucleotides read TGTGCCAGCAGTTTGGGGGGTTGGATATACGAGCAGTACTTC.

This chain's CDR3 is CASSLGGSGQANQPQHF. The CDR3 nucleotides are TGTGCCAGCAGCTTAGGAGGTTCGGGACAGGCTAATCAGCCCCAGCATTTT. The chain couples TRBV7-9 to TRBJ1-5; 8 bases agree with TRBD1. CDR1 and CDR2 (germline): SEHNR, FQNEAQ (reference sequence). J gave up 4 bases and V 1 base, and 9 bases lay outside the gene matches. The length of the CDR3 is 17 residues.

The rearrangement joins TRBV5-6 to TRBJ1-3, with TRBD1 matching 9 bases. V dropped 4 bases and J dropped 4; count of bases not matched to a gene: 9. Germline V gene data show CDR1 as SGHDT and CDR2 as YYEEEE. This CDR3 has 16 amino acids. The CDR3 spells CASSLGTGRSGNTIYF. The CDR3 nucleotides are TGTGCCAGCAGCCTCGGGACAGGGAGATCCGGAAACACCATATATTTT.